These 5 T cell receptor beta chains were all obtained from the same sample, sequenced in a study of Tregs in tolerant kidney transplant recipients. The protocol was immunoSEQ multiplex PCR, while the TCRdb copy is restricted to in-frame clones and leaves out a portion. Seen here are roughly 18,000 clones, about four fifths observed once, and the top ten hold 2% to 2.5%. The sample taken for sequencing was Tregs from blood. These receptor sequences come from a human donor in good health.

V usage is TRBV19 and J usage is TRBJ2-6; 9 positions agree with TRBD2. There are 19 residues in the CDR3. The germline CDR1 and CDR2 sequences are LNHDA and SQIVND (reference sequence). The trim removed 6 bases at V and 0 bases at J, leaving 12 bases unmatched. The CDR3 here is CASSPSVWRGGSGANVLTF. CDR3 nucleotides: TGTGCCAGTAGCCCCTCCGTTTGGCGGGGGGGCTCTGGGGCCAACGTCCTGACTTTC.

This chain links TRBV5-6 with TRBJ1-4; D call uncertain. V was trimmed by 3 bases and J by 7 bases, leaving 22 bases between them. There are 17 residues in the CDR3. Per the germline V gene, CDR1 is SGHDT and CDR2 is YYEEEE. CDR3 region: CASSSLLGGYYPEKLFF. DNA for the CDR3: TGTGCCAGCAGCTCCCTGCTGGGTGGGTATTACCCTGAAAAACTGTTTTTT.

The chain recombines TRBV6-5 with TRBJ1-2; TRBD1 aligns across 7 bases. The CDR3 covers 14 residues. Germline V lookup: CDR1 MNHEY, CDR2 SVGAGI. V gave up 1 base and J gave up 7 bases; unmatched junction bases: 6. This CDR3 reads CASSYLGTVSGYTF. DNA for the CDR3: TGTGCCAGCAGTTACTTAGGGACAGTATCTGGCTACACCTTC.

V usage is TRBV6-1 and J usage is TRBJ1-4; TRBD1 matches at 8 bases. Per germline, CDR1 MNHNS and CDR2 SASEGT. The CDR3 is 14 amino acids. The J segment lost 7 bases and the V segment lost 2 bases, leaving 3 bases of the junction unmatched. CDR3 bases: TGTGCCAGCAGTGAACAGGGGGCTTCTGAAAAACTGTTTTTT. Its protein is CASSEQGASEKLFF.

This clone was seen a single time. V usage is TRBV18 and J usage is TRBJ2-1; tentatively, D is TRBD2 (6 bases). V lost 3 bases, J lost 3 bases, and 12 bases lay in between. The length of the CDR3 is 15 residues. The germline V gene has CDR1 KGHSH and CDR2 LQKENI. In nucleotides, the CDR3 is TGTGCCAGCTCACCGCGTAGCGGAAACTACAATGAGCAGTTCTTC. Translation: CASSPRSGNYNEQFF.